The next 7 T cell receptor beta chains were all read from a single sample in a study of graft-versus-host responses after intestinal transplantation. Data came from immunoSEQ multiplex PCR; TCRdb stores just in-frame clones and leaves some out. The sample lists approximately 90,000 clones; roughly 85% were seen once. These receptors have no identified antigens. The input for sequencing was unstimulated CD4+ T cells sorted from spleen or lymph node cells, taken before intestinal transplant. The receptors here all came from a human donor who received an intestinal transplant.

The genes are TRBV5-1 and TRBJ2-5, with a weak D call TRBD1 (5 bases). The CDR3 runs to 14 residues. CDR1 SGHRS and CDR2 YFSETQ come from the germline V gene. V was pared by 1 base and J by 5 bases, with 12 bases between. This CDR3 is CASSLLQAGETQYF. CDR3 in DNA: TGCGCCAGCAGCTTGTTACAGGCTGGGGAGACCCAGTACTTC.

The V call is TRBV27, the J call TRBJ1-5, with TRBD1 as a possible D gene (5 bases). V was cut by 5 bases and J by 7 bases, with 15 bases left in between. The length of the CDR3 is 14 residues. Germline CDR1 is MNHEY and CDR2 is SMNVEV (reference sequence). CDR3 residues: CASSPLTGLQPQHF. The CDR3 nucleotides read TGTGCCAGCAGTCCCCTTACAGGACTACAGCCCCAGCATTTT.

The J gene is TRBJ2-3, the V gene TRBV28; D remains ambiguous. Between the trimmed V and J ends, which lost 4 bases and 3 bases, there was a span of 5 bases. The CDR3 loop spans 12 amino acids. Germline V CDR1 and CDR2: MDHEN, SYDVKM. CDR3 coding DNA: TGTGCCAGCAGTTCCCAAACAGATACGCAGTATTTT. As protein: CASSSQTDTQYF.

The CDR3 nucleotides read TGTGCCAGCAGCTTGGTGACAGGGTTACCAAATTCACCCCTCCACTTT. This encodes CASSLVTGLPNSPLHF. The chain combines TRBV5-4 with TRBJ1-6; 7 bases are a match to TRBD1. The germline gives CDR1 SGHNT, CDR2 YYREEE (reference sequence). This CDR3 is 16 amino acids long. Trimming took 0 bases from V and 7 from J; bases not matched to a gene: 7.

CDR3 protein: CASSFWTGVADTQYF. The CDR3 DNA reads TGTGCCAGCAGCTTTTGGACAGGGGTCGCAGATACGCAGTATTTT. The gene calls are TRBV5-6 and TRBJ2-3; 9 nucleotides align to TRBD1. Germline V CDR1 and CDR2: SGHDT, YYEEEE. J was trimmed by 4 bases and V by 2 bases; bases with no gene match: 5. CDR3 length: 15 amino acids.

The rearrangement uses TRBV28 and TRBJ1-1, with TRBD1 matching over 11 bases. Trimming took 5 bases from V and 5 from J; bases not matched to a gene: 4. Germline-derived CDR1 and CDR2 are MDHEN and SYDVKM. This CDR3 contains 14 residues. Here the CDR3 DNA reads TGTGCCAGCAGTGGGGGACAGGGGGGTACTGAAGCTTTCTTT. This translates into CASSGGQGGTEAFF.

This chain connects TRBV19 to TRBJ1-3; TRBD1 is a possible D gene (6 bases). V lost 6 bases, J lost 0 bases, and 12 bases lay in between. The CDR3 runs to 15 residues. Germline assignment: CDR1 LNHDA and CDR2 SQIVND (reference sequence). The CDR3: CASRSGANSGNTIYF. CDR3 bases: TGTGCCAGTAGGTCAGGGGCAAACTCTGGAAACACCATATATTTT.